These 7 T cell receptor beta chains were sequenced from one sample in a study of blood T cell repertoires in COVID-19. Repertoires were generated with immunoSEQ multiplex PCR, while TCRdb's copy carries only in-frame clones and drops some. The table has some 180,000 clones, around 80% seen once. The sample was peripheral blood. The receptors were gathered from a woman aged 40 to 49 with COVID-19, enrolled during active disease.

In nucleotides, the CDR3 is TGTGCCAGCAGGAAACTAAACACCATATATTTT. Translating gives CASRKLNTIYF. The genes are TRBV28 and TRBJ1-3; D unclear. Trimming stripped 6 bases from V and 6 bases from J, with 6 bases between. The CDR3 consists of 11 residues. CDR1 MDHEN and CDR2 SYDVKM come from the germline V gene.

The V call is TRBV9, the J call TRBJ2-3, with a weak D call TRBD2 (5 bases). This CDR3 is built from 16 residues. V was pared by 0 bases and J by 2 bases, with 13 bases between. Germline-derived CDR1 and CDR2 are SGDLS and YYNGEE. CDR3 DNA sequence: TGTGCCAGCAGCGTAGGCTCTAGCCTAGACACAGATACGCAGTATTTT. It specifies CASSVGSSLDTDTQYF.

The chain has TRBV7-2 and TRBJ2-2, with 7 bases that match TRBD2. The germline V gene has CDR1 SGHTA and CDR2 FQGNSA. The length of the CDR3 is 14 residues. J was trimmed by 3 bases and V by 8 bases; bases with no gene match: 6. Written as DNA, the CDR3 is TGTGCCAGCTCGCCTGGGGGGGACACCGGGGAGCTGTTTTTT. The encoded protein is CASSPGGDTGELFF.

The chain combines TRBV9 with TRBJ2-1, with TRBD2 identical over 9 bases. The CDR3 is 17 residues long. The V gene end was trimmed by 0 bases and the J gene end by 5 bases; junction bases not matched to a gene: 9. The germline V gene has CDR1 SGDLS and CDR2 YYNGEE. The CDR3, as DNA: TGTGCCAGCAGCGTAGCCCTGCGGGAGGGCCCACACAATGAGCAGTTCTTC. This codes for CASSVALREGPHNEQFF.

The chain is built from TRBV16 and TRBJ1-4; no reliable D call. The V end lost 2 bases, the J end lost 3 bases, and 7 bases lay between the germline ends. CDR1 is KGHSY and CDR2 is FQNENV in the germline V gene. The CDR3 loop spans 14 amino acids. The CDR3 DNA follows: TGTGCCAGCAGCCAACGGCGGGCTAATGAAAAACTGTTTTTT. Its translation: CASSQRRANEKLFF.

This chain uses TRBV4-2 with TRBJ2-1, with 7 bases aligning to TRBD2. CDR1 is LGHNA and CDR2 is YNFKEQ in the germline V gene. V gave up 1 base and J gave up 5 bases; unmatched junction bases: 11. This CDR3 is 17 amino acids long. The CDR3 DNA reads TGTGCCAGCAGCCAAGCAGGAGGACTAGAGGTTAACAATGAGCAGTTCTTC. Translation: CASSQAGGLEVNNEQFF.

The chain is built from TRBV24-1 and TRBJ2-1, with 8 bases identical to TRBD2. The CDR3 totals 14 residues. CDR1 is KGHDR and CDR2 is SFDVKD in the germline V gene. V lost 0 bases to trimming and J lost 7 bases; unmatched junction nucleotides: 1. The CDR3 region has the DNA TGTGCCACCAGTGATTTGCGCGGGGGGAATGAGCAGTTCTTC. Translation: CATSDLRGGNEQFF.